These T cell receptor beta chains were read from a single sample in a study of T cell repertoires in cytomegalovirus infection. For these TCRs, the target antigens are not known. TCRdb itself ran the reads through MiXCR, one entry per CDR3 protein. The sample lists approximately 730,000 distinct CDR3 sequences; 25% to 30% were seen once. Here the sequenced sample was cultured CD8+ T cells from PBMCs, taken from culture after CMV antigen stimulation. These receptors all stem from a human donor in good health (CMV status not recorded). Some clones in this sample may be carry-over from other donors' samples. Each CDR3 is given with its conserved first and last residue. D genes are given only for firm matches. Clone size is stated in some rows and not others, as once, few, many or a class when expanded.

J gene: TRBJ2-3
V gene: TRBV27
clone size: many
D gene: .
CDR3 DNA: TGTGCCAGCAGTTCCCGCACAGATACGCAGTATTTT
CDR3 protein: CASSSRTDTQYF

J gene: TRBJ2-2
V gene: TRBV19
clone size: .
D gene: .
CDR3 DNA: TGTGCCAGTACCCTGGGACGGCAGGGCGGGGAGCTGTTTTTT
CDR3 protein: CASTLGRQGGELFF

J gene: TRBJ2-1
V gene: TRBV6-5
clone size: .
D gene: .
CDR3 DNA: TGTGCCAGCCGACCAGTTCCAAGCTCCTACAATGAGCAGTTCTTC
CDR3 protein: CASRPVPSSYNEQFF

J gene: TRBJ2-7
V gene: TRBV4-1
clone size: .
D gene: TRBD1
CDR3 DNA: TGCGCCAGCAGCCTTAGGGGACAGGGGAGCGGCGAGCAGTACTTC
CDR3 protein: CASSLRGQGSGEQYF

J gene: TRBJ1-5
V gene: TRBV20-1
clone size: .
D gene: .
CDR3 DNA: TGCAGTGCTAGTAGGGTCAGTCGGCAGCCCCAGCATTTT
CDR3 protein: CSASRVSRQPQHF

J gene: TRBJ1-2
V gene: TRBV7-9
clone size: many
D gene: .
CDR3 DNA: TGTGCCAGCTTCCCCTTTGCGGGAGCGAGGATTGACTATGGCTACACCTTC
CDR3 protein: CASFPFAGARIDYGYTF

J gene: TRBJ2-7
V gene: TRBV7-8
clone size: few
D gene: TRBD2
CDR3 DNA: TGTGCCAGCAGCCCAAAGCGGGGGGGGGGAGAGCAGTACTTC
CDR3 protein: CASSPKRGGGEQYF

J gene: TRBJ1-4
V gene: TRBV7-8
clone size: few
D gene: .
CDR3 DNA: TGTGCCAGCAGCTTACTGGGGGCAGGGGAAAAACTGTTTTTT
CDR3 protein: CASSLLGAGEKLFF

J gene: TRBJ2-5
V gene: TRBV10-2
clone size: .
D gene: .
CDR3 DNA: TGCGCCAGCAGTGACGAAGGGGCAGGGGATTACGAGACCCAGTACTTC
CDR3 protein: CASSDEGAGDYETQYF

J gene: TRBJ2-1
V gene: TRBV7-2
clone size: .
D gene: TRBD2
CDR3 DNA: TGTGCCAGCAGCACAGGGACTAGCGGAAATGCCCAGTTCTTC
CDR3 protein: CASSTGTSGNAQFF

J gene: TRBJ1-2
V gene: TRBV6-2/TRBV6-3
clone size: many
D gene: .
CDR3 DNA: TGTGCCAGCAGCCCCGGTCGTCTCTATGGCTACACCTTC
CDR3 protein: CASSPGRLYGYTF

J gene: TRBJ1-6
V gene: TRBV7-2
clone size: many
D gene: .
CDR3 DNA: TGTGCCAGCAGCTTAGCAAGGGGTTACGAGACCTATAATTCACCCCTCCACTTT
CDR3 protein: CASSLARGYETYNSPLHF

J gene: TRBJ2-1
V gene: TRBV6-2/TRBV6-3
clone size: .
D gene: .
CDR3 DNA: TGTGCCAGCAGTTACGAGGGGAACTCCTACAATGAGCAGTTCTTC
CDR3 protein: CASSYEGNSYNEQFF

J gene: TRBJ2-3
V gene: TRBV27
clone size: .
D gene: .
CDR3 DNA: TGTGCCAGCAGTTTTCGGGCAGGGAGTAAGGATACGCAGTATTTT
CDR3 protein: CASSFRAGSKDTQYF

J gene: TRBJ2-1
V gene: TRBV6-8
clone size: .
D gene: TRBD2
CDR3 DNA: TGTGCCAGCAGTTACTCCGGACTAGCGGGGGGCTTATCCTACAATGAGCAGTTCTTC
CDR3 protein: CASSYSGLAGGLSYNEQFF

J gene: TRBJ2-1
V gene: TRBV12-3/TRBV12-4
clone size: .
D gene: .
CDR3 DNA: TGTGCCAGCAGAGTAATACACAATGAGCAGTTCTTC
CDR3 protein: CASRVIHNEQFF

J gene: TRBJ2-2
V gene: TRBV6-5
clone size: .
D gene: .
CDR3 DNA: TGTGCCAGCAGTTTGGGGCCTACCCACACCGGGGAGCTGTTTTTT
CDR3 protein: CASSLGPTHTGELFF

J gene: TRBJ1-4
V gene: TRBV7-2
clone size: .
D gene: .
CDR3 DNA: TGTGCCAGCAGCGCAGACGGGGGGGCCCTTAATGAAAAACTGTTTTTT
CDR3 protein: CASSADGGALNEKLFF

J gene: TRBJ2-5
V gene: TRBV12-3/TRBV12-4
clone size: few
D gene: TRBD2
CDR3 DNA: TGTGCCAGCAGTCTCTACCCGGGGGGGCCCGAGACCCAGTACTTC
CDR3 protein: CASSLYPGGPETQYF

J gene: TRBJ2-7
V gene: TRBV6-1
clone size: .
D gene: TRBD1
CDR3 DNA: TGTGCCAGCACCCGACAGGGGAGGTCCTACGAGCAGTACTTC
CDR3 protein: CASTRQGRSYEQYF

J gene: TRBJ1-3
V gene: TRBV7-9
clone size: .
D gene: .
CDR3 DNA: TGTGCCAGCAGCCCGAATATGGCAACAGAGGCTGGAAACACCATATATTTT
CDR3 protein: CASSPNMATEAGNTIYF

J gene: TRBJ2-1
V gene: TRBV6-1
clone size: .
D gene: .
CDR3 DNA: TGTGCCAGCGGTCGTCCTGGGGCCGACCTTGATAATGAGCAGTTCTTC
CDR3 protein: CASGRPGADLDNEQFF

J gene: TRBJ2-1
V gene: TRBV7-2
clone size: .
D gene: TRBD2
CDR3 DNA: TGTGCCAGCAGCTGGGAGCGGGGGGGGTACAATGAGCAGTTCTTC
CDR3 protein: CASSWERGGYNEQFF

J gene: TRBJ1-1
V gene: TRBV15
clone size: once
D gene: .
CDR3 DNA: TGTGCCACCAGCAGACCTTCGGACGGGTTGAACACTGAAGCTTTCTTT
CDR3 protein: CATSRPSDGLNTEAFF

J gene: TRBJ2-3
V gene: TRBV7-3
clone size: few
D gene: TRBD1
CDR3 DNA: TGTGCCAGCAGCCCAAACAGGGGGCGGGTCACAGATACGCAGTATTTT
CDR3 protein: CASSPNRGRVTDTQYF

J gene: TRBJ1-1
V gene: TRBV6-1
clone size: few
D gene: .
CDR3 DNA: TGTGCCAGCAGTGATGGGCGGGGGACTGAAGCTTTCTTT
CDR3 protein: CASSDGRGTEAFF

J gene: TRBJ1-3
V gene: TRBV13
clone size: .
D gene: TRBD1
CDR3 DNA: TGTGCCAGCAGCTTCGAGGGACAGGGCCCTGGAAACACCATATATTTT
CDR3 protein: CASSFEGQGPGNTIYF

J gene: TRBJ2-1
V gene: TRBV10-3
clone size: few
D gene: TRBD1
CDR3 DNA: TGTGCCATCAGTGAGTCGATACAGGGGGCGGTCAATGAGCAGTTCTTC
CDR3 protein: CAISESIQGAVNEQFF

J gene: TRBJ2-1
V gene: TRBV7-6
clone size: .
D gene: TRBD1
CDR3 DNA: TGTGCCAGCAGCGGGGACAGGGGGAACAATGAGCGGTTCTTC
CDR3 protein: CASSGDRGNNERFF

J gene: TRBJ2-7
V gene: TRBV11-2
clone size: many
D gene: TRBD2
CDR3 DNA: TGTGCCAGCAGCTTGGGCCGGCGGGGGGCCTACGAGCAGTACTTC
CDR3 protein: CASSLGRRGAYEQYF

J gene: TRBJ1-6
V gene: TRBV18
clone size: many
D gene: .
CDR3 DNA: TGTGCCAGCTCACTCTGGGGATGGTCGGGCTCCTATAATTCACCCCTCCACTTT
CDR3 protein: CASSLWGWSGSYNSPLHF

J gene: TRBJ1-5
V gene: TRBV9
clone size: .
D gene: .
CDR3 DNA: TGTGCCAGCAGCGCGACGGGATGGAATCAGCCCCAGCATTTT
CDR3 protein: CASSATGWNQPQHF

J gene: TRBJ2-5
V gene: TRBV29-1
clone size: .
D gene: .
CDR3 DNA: TGCAGCGTTGTTACGGGGACCGGGACCCAGTACTTC
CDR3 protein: CSVVTGTGTQYF

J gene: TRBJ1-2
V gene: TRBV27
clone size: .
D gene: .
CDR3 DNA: TGTGCCAGCAGTTTATCCATAGCTAACTATGGCTACACCTTC
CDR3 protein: CASSLSIANYGYTF

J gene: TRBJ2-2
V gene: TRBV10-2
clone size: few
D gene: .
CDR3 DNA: TGCGCCAGCAGTGCGGGGGTCCGGGAGCTGTTTTTT
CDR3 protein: CASSAGVRELFF

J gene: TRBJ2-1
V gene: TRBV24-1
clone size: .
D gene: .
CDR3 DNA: TGTGCCACCAGTGATTTGAGTACAGCAGACTCAAGCTCCTACAATGAGCAGTTCTTC
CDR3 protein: CATSDLSTADSSSYNEQFF

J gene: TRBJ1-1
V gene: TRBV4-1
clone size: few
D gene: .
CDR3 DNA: TGCGCCAGCAGCCAAGGGGGTCCAGGGGCCGTGAACACTGAAGCTTTCTTT
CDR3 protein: CASSQGGPGAVNTEAFF

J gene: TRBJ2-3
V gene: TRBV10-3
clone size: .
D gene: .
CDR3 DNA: TGTGCCTCAGTATCGGGGTCTGGAGATACGCAGTATTTT
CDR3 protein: CASVSGSGDTQYF

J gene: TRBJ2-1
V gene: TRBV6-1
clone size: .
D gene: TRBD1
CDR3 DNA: TGTGCCAGCAGTCTTGGGACAGGGAAAAATGAGCAGTTCTTC
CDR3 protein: CASSLGTGKNEQFF

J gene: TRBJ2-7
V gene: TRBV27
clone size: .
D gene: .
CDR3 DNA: TGTGCCAGCAGTTCCTCTCCCGGGAGCTCCTACGAGCAGTACTTC
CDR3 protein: CASSSSPGSSYEQYF